This TCR beta chain comes out of a study of tumor-infiltrating lymphocytes in localized non-small cell lung cancer. Data came from immunoSEQ multiplex PCR; TCRdb stores just in-frame clones and leaves some out. In the table there are some 8,100 clones, over 70% of which are singletons. This CDR3 region has 17 residues. Per the germline V gene, CDR1 is SNHLY and CDR2 is FYNNEI. The V and J ends lost 6 bases and 5 bases, in that order; junction bases with no gene match: 18. Study conclusions and caveats: Each assay used a separate piece of the same tissue.

A note on this clone: Its antigen is undetermined.

The source is a human donor with non-small cell lung cancer. The source material was uninvolved lung tissue not adjacent to the tumor. V and J are TRBV2 and TRBJ2-5, with 7 bases fitting TRBD2. The CDR3 DNA is TGTGCCAGCAGCCCTCTCGCGGGAGCTCTTGCTTGGGAGACCCAGTACTTC. Protein sequence: CASSPLAGALAWETQYF.